Each of the 27 T cell receptor beta chains below was sequenced from the same sample in a study of OX40 agonist ivuxolimab in advanced cancers. The table came from immunoSEQ multiplex PCR; TCRdb's copy has only in-frame clones and leaves some out. The sample yields about 86,000 clones, 91% seen once. Specimen: CD4+ or CD8+ T cells sorted from blood, collected in a trial of the OX40 agonist ivuxolimab. The receptors were sampled from an adult with an advanced solid tumor such as melanoma, head and neck, liver or kidney cancer.

The chain has TRBV9 and TRBJ2-7; the D gene is possibly TRBD2 (6 bases). V shed 0 bases and J shed 3 bases, with 10 bases lying between them. Germline V lookup: CDR1 SGDLS, CDR2 YYNGEE. The CDR3 runs to 14 residues. As DNA, the CDR3 is TGTGCCAGCAGCGTAGCGGGAGACGACTACGAGCAGTACTTC. This sequence encodes CASSVAGDDYEQYF.

CDR3 loop: CASSFRGSSYEQYF. CDR3 nucleotide sequence: TGCGCCAGCAGCTTCAGGGGGAGCTCCTACGAGCAGTACTTC. This chain links TRBV5-1 with TRBJ2-7, with 7 bases identical to TRBD1. Unmatched junction bases numbered 2, after V lost 2 bases and J lost 0 bases. The CDR3 runs 14 residues. The V gene's germline CDR1 is SGHRS and CDR2 YFSETQ. Filled out from reference TRBV5-1 and TRBJ2-7, the complete variable domain reads KAGVTQTPRYLIKTRGQQVTLSCSPISGHRSVSWYQQTPGQGLQFLFEYFSETQRNKGNFPGRFSGRQFSNSRSEMNVSTLELGDSALYLCASSFRGSSYEQYFGPGTRLTVT.

The chain combines TRBV6-4 with TRBJ2-1; possibly TRBD2 for D (5 bases). Germline loops: CDR1 MRHNA, CDR2 SNTAGT. V dropped 7 bases and J dropped 8 bases, with 24 bases sitting between them. This CDR3 is built from 16 residues. Here the CDR3 reads CASTEWICGAGDEQFF. The CDR3 nucleotides are TGTGCCAGCACTGAATGGATTTGCGGAGCCGGGGATGAGCAGTTCTTC.

This sequence joins TRBV4-1 and TRBJ2-7; D call uncertain. CDR1 is MGHRA and CDR2 is YSYEKL in the germline V gene. Trimming took 2 bases from V and 3 from J, leaving 11 bases between them. CDR3 size: 14 residues. The CDR3 reads CASSQTSSGYEQYF. The CDR3 bases are TGCGCCAGCAGCCAAACGAGTTCGGGCTACGAGCAGTACTTC.

As DNA, the CDR3 is TGTGCCAGCAGTTCGGGACCCGGGACCGGGGAGCTGTTTTTT. Translated, it gives CASSSGPGTGELFF. The gene calls are TRBV28 and TRBJ2-2; D may be TRBD1 or TRBD2 (5 bases each). The CDR3 length is 14 residues. Between the trimmed V and J ends, which lost 4 bases and 5 bases, there was a span of 11 bases. CDR1 is MDHEN, CDR2 SYDVKM, per germline.

This chain joins TRBV28 and TRBJ2-5, with D possibly being TRBD1 or TRBD2 (5 bases each). Germline V gene sequence: CDR1 MDHEN, CDR2 SYDVKM. The CDR3 totals 15 residues. V was cut by 2 bases and J by 4 bases, with 14 bases left in between. This CDR3 is CASSLGLEGRETQYF. Written as DNA, the CDR3 is TGTGCCAGCAGTTTAGGTCTCGAGGGGCGAGAGACCCAGTACTTC. Using reference TRBV28 and TRBJ2-5 for the parts outside the CDR3, the full variable domain is DVKVTQSSRYLVKRTGEKVFLECVQDMDHENMFWYRQDPGLGLRLIYFSYDVKMKEKGDIPEGYSVSREKKERFSLILESASTNQTSMYLCASSLGLEGRETQYFGPGTRLLVL.

This chain joins TRBV7-8 and TRBJ2-7, with TRBD2 matching 7 bases. This CDR3 is 15 amino acids long. V gave up 4 bases and J gave up 3 bases; unmatched junction bases: 9. Germline V CDR1 and CDR2: SGHVS, FQNEAQ. CDR3 DNA sequence: TGTGCCAGCAGCTCTACCCGGACTAGAGACTACGAGCAGTACTTC. This sequence encodes CASSSTRTRDYEQYF.

This clone was picked up one time. V gene TRBV21-1 combines with J gene TRBJ2-1. TRBV21-1 represents a pseudogene. CDR3 length equals 11 residues. CDR3 amino acids: CAVIPGRPQFF. The CDR3 DNA reads as TGCGCAGTAATTCCCGGCAGACCTCAGTTCTTC.

The chain employs TRBV29-1 and TRBJ2-7; D uncertain. The CDR3 totals 13 residues. The germline V gene has CDR1 SQVTM and CDR2 ANQGSEA. V was clipped by 5 bases and J by 4 bases, with 15 bases between them. The CDR3 here is CSVILKPDYEQYF. The CDR3 nucleotides read TGCAGCGTTATCCTAAAACCGGATTACGAGCAGTACTTC.

V is TRBV19 and J is TRBJ2-3; 9 bases line up with TRBD2. Germline CDR1 LNHDA, CDR2 SQIVND (reference sequence). The trim removed 8 bases at V and 7 bases at J, leaving 13 bases unmatched. This CDR3 has 15 residues. The CDR3 DNA reads as TGTGCCAGTGCCTGGACTAGCGAAGGGTCTTATACGCAGTATTTT. Translation gives CASAWTSEGSYTQYF. Full variable domain (remainder filled in from reference TRBV19 and TRBJ2-3): DGGITQSPKYLFRKEGQNVTLSCEQNLNHDAMYWYRQDPGQGLRLIYYSQIVNDFQKGDIAEGYSVSREKKESFPLTVTSAQKNPTAFYLCASAWTSEGSYTQYFGPGTRLTVL.

J is TRBJ2-5 and V is TRBV7-9; TRBD2 matches 7 bases. The J call is doubtful: the DNA matches TRBJ2-7 better. The CDR3 sequence is 15 residues long. CDR1 is SEHNR, CDR2 FQNEAQ, per germline (reference sequence). CDR3 sequence (DNA): TGTGCCAGCAGCTTAGCCGGCGGGAGCAAATACGAGCAGTACTTC. Its translation: CASSLAGGSKYEQYF.

This clone is large. The chain is built from TRBV19 and TRBJ1-5; possibly TRBD1 for D (6 bases). With 6 bases removed from V and 7 bases from J, the gap between germline ends came to 22 bases. The CDR3 is 16 amino acids. Germline CDR1 LNHDA, CDR2 SQIVND (reference sequence). CDR3 sequence: CASRRPEGGAKQPQHF. CDR3 nucleotides: TGTGCCAGTAGGCGGCCCGAGGGGGGGGCTAAACAGCCCCAGCATTTT.

The V call is TRBV5-1, the J call TRBJ2-7; 9 nucleotides line up with TRBD1. Germline values: CDR1 SGHRS, CDR2 YFSETQ. J lost 5 bases, V lost 2 bases, and 8 bases had no gene match. The CDR3 loop spans 15 amino acids. The CDR3 sequence: CASSLLQGASDEQYF. CDR3 nucleotides: TGCGCCAGCAGCTTATTACAGGGGGCGAGTGACGAGCAGTACTTC.

V is TRBV27 and J is TRBJ1-5; D remains unclear. The CDR3 is 14 amino acids. V lost 6 bases and J lost 4, with 13 bases in between. The germline gives CDR1 MNHEY, CDR2 SMNVEV (reference sequence). The CDR3 coding sequence is TGTGCCAGCAGAACCTTCGGGGTTAATCAGCCCCAGCATTTT. It translates to CASRTFGVNQPQHF.

This rearrangement joins TRBV7-9 to TRBJ2-3; D gene uncertain. The germline CDR1 and CDR2 sequences are SEHNR and FQNEAQ (reference sequence). The germline V and J ends were trimmed by 5 bases and 4 bases, with 16 bases remaining between them. The CDR3 extends over 15 amino acids. CDR3 amino acids: CASSPVGKGSDTQYF. CDR3 nucleotide sequence: TGTGCCAGCAGCCCGGTTGGGAAGGGATCAGATACGCAGTATTTT.

The chain joins TRBV7-9 to TRBJ2-3, with a possible D match to TRBD1 (6 bases). Between the trimmed V and J ends, which lost 5 bases and 2 bases, there was a span of 14 bases. CDR3 length: 15 residues. CDR1 SEHNR and CDR2 FQNEAQ come from the germline V gene (reference sequence). CDR3 DNA: TGTGCCAGCAGCCCCTTAGGGACACTCACAGATACGCAGTATTTT. It codes for CASSPLGTLTDTQYF.

V is TRBV6-1 and J is TRBJ2-7; 7 bases are a match to TRBD2. V trimming: 7 bases; J trimming: 0 bases; junction bases outside the gene matches: 6. Germline-derived CDR1 and CDR2 are MNHNS and SASEGT. The CDR3 is 14 residues long. CDR3: CASTGGKNSYEQYF. The CDR3 DNA sequence: TGTGCCAGCACCGGGGGGAAGAACTCCTACGAGCAGTACTTC.

The rearrangement joins TRBV19 to TRBJ2-6, with D possibly TRBD2 on 6 matching bases. Per the germline V gene, CDR1 is LNHDA and CDR2 is SQIVND (reference sequence). The CDR3 loop spans 16 amino acids. V was pared by 3 bases and J by 0 bases, with 9 bases between. The CDR3: CASSMGRGSGANVLTF. The CDR3 DNA sequence: TGTGCCAGTAGTATGGGGCGGGGCTCTGGGGCCAACGTCCTGACTTTC.

The rearrangement joins TRBV5-1 to TRBJ2-1; 11 nucleotides line up with TRBD2. From germline, CDR1 is SGHRS and CDR2 YFSETQ. With V trimmed by 0 bases and J by 7 bases, 0 bases remained unmatched. The CDR3 length is 14 residues. The CDR3 is CASSLGLAGNEQFF. CDR3 in DNA: TGCGCCAGCAGCTTGGGACTAGCGGGGAATGAGCAGTTCTTC.

The genes are TRBV5-5 and TRBJ1-1; D call uncertain. CDR1 and CDR2 (germline): SGHKS, YYEKEE (reference sequence). The CDR3 is 12 residues long. V was cut by 0 bases and J by 9 bases, with 9 bases left in between. CDR3 loop: CASSLAGLKAFF. In nucleotides, the CDR3 is TGTGCCAGCAGCTTGGCCGGGTTAAAAGCTTTCTTT.

The chain employs TRBV5-1 and TRBJ2-5; 7 positions agree with TRBD2. The CDR3 sequence is 16 residues long. CDR1 is SGHRS and CDR2 is YFSETQ in the germline V gene. After removal of 4 bases from V and 5 bases from J, the junction contained 14 bases not matched to a gene. The CDR3 here is CASSPGLVIDWETQYF. In nucleotides, the CDR3 is TGCGCCAGCAGCCCAGGACTAGTAATTGATTGGGAGACCCAGTACTTC.

V and J are TRBV27 and TRBJ2-5, with TRBD2 matching over 9 bases. The DNA end favors TRBJ2-7, so the J call may be wrong. Germline CDR1 is MNHEY and CDR2 is SMNVEV (reference sequence). The CDR3 has 15 residues. The CDR3, as DNA: TGTGCCAGCAGTTTAAGTTCTAGCGGGGCCTACGAGCAGTACTTC. Protein: CASSLSSSGAYEQYF.

Concerning this clone itself: Compared with germline, one end of the junction differs, possibly owing to a read error. V is TRBV11-2 and J is TRBJ1-3; TRBD1 matches 7 bases. The CDR3 totals 14 residues. Germline assignment: CDR1 SGHAT and CDR2 FQNNGV. Here the CDR3 DNA reads TGTGCCAGCAGCTTAAAGGTGTGGGACAGCGACTTTTCTTTT. It yields the protein CASSLKVWDSDFSF.

This rearrangement joins TRBV7-9 to TRBJ1-1; 8 bases align to TRBD1. The CDR3 extends over 15 amino acids. The ends lost 5 bases at V and 5 bases at J; junction bases unmatched: 10. Germline CDR1 SEHNR, CDR2 FQNEAQ (reference sequence). The CDR3 spells CASSTTTGVRTEAFF. CDR3 nucleotide sequence: TGTGCCAGCAGCACGACGACAGGGGTGAGGACTGAAGCTTTCTTT.

The rearrangement links TRBV27 to TRBJ2-3; D is uncertain. V dropped 6 bases and J dropped 2 bases, with 9 bases sitting between them. This CDR3 has 13 amino acids. Germline lookup yields CDR1 MNHEY and CDR2 SMNVEV (reference sequence). The CDR3 sequence is CASSLYFTDTQYF. Here the CDR3 DNA reads TGTGCCAGCAGCCTTTATTTCACAGATACGCAGTATTTT.

This chain uses TRBV19 with TRBJ2-1; 8 bases are shared with TRBD2. The CDR3 length is 17 residues. The V and J ends lost 5 bases and 2 bases, in that order; junction bases with no gene match: 11. Looked up from germline, CDR1 is LNHDA and CDR2 is SQIVND (reference sequence). CDR3 DNA sequence: TGTGCCAGTAGTGATCCCGGGGCAGCGGGGGCCTACAATGAGCAGTTCTTC. Its translation is CASSDPGAAGAYNEQFF.

The genes are TRBV7-3 and TRBJ2-1, with 8 bases matching TRBD2. This CDR3 is 16 amino acids long. The trim removed 5 bases at V and 0 bases at J, leaving 6 bases unmatched. Per the germline V gene, CDR1 is SGHTA and CDR2 is FQGTGA. The CDR3 region is CASSGTSGSSYNEQFF. The CDR3 DNA sequence: TGTGCCAGCAGCGGGACAAGCGGGAGCTCCTACAATGAGCAGTTCTTC.